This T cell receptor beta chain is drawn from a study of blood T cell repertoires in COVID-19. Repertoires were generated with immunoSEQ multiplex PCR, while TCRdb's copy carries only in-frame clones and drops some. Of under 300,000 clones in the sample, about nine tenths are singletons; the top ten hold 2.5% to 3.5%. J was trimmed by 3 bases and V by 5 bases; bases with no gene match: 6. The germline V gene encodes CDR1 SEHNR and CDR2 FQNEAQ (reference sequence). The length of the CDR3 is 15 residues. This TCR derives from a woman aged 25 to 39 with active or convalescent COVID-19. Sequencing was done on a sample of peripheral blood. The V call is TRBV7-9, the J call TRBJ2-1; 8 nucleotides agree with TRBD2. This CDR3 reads CASSPFGGDYNEQFF. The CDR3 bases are TGTGCCAGCAGCCCTTTCGGGGGGGACTACAATGAGCAGTTCTTC.